In this sample, the clone carrying this T cell receptor (beta chain) turned up a few times. Its matching antigen is unknown. The CDR3 consists of 14 residues. Germline V gives CDR1 WSHSY, CDR2 SAAADI. The V end was cut by 7 bases, the J end by 2 bases, with 12 bases between. This entry comes from a study of cytomegalovirus exposure and HLA in healthy donors. PCR employed 60 Vbeta and 13 Jbeta primers. Measured with immunoSEQ multiplex PCR; TCRdb has only the in-frame clones, and not every one. Here the sample spans more than 100,000 clones, approximately 87% being singletons. The study, taken as a whole, reports: Later work showed greater clonal expansion in HLA-associated TCR beta chains than in equally common others.

This chain joins TRBV10-2 and TRBJ2-1; D call uncertain. This TCR came from a woman aged 30 to 39 in good health and CMV-seronegative. The sequenced material came from PBMCs. In DNA, the CDR3 is TGCGCCAGCACCCCCAAACCTACCTACAATGAGCAGTTCTTC. Protein: CASTPKPTYNEQFF.